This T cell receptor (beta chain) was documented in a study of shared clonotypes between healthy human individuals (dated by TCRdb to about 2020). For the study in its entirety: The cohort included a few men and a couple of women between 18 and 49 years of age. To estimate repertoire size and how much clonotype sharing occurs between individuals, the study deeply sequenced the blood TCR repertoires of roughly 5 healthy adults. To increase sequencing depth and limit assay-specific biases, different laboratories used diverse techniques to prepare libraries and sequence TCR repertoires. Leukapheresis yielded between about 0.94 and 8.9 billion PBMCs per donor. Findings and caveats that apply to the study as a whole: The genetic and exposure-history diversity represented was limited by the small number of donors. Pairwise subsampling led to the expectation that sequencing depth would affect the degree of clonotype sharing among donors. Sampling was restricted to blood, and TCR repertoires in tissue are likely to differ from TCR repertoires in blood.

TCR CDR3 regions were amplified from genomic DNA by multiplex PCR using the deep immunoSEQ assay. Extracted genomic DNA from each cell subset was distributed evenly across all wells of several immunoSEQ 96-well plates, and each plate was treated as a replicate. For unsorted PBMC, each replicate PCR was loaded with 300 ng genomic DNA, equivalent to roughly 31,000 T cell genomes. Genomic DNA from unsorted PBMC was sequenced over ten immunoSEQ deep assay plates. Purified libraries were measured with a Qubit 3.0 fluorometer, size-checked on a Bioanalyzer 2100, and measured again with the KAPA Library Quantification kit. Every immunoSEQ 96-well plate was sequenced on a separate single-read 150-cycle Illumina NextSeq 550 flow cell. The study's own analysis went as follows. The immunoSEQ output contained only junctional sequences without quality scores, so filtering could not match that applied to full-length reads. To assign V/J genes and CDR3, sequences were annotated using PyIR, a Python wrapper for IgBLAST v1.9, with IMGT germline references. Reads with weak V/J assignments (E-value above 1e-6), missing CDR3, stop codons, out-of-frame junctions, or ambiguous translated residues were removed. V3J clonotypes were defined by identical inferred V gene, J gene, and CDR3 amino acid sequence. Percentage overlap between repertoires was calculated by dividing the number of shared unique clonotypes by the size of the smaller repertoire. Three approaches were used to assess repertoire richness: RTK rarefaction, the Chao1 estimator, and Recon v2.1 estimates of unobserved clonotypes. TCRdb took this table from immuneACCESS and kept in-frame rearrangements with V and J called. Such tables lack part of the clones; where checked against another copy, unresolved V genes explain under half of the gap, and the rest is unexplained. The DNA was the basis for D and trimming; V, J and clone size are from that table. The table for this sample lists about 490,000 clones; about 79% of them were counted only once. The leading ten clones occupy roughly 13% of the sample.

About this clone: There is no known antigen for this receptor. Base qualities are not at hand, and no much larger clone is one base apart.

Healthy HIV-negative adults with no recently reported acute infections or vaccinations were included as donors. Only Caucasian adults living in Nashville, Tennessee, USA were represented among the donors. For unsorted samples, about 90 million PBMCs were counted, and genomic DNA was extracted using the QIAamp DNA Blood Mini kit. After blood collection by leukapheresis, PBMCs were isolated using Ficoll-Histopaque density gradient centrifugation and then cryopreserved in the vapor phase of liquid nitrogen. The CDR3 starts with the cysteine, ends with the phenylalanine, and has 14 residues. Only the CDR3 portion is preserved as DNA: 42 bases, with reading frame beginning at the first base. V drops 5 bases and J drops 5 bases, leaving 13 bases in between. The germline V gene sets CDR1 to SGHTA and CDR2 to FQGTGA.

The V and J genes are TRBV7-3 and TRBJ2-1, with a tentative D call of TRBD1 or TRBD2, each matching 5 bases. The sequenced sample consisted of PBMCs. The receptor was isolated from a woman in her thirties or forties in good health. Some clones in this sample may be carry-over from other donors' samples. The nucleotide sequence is TGTGCCAGCAGCGCGCCGGGACCCCACAATGAGCAGTTCTTC. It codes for CASSAPGPHNEQFF.